Presented here are 8 T cell receptor beta chains from one specimen sequenced in a study of CD8 T cells in Susac syndrome. RNA, at roughly 0.45 to 1 ug, was reverse transcribed with random hexamers. In TCRdb, the immunoSEQ multiplex PCR reads were re-called with MiXCR into one record per CDR3 protein. The sample includes about 150,000 distinct CDR3 sequences, 90% to 95% seen only once; the top ten take around 0.1%. The material sequenced was CD4+ T cells from PBMCs. The receptors stem from a human donor with multiple sclerosis.

This clonotype came up once. This chain uses TRBV2 with TRBJ2-7; D is uncertain. CDR3 size: 16 residues. Trimming cost V 5 bases and J 2 bases, with 19 bases left between them. Per the germline V gene, CDR1 is SNHLY and CDR2 is FYNNEI. DNA of the CDR3: TGTGCCAGCAGTCTGGACGGCGCCCCACCTACCTACGAGCAGTACTTC. Translating gives CASSLDGAPPTYEQYF.

The chain has TRBV3-1 and TRBJ2-7; unclear D gene. Looked up from germline, CDR1 is LGHDT and CDR2 is YNNKEL (reference sequence). V was shortened by 4 bases and J by 4 bases, with 14 bases between the two germline ends. The length of the CDR3 is 14 residues. The CDR3 DNA follows: TGTGCCAGCAGCCTACACCCCGTCGGTTACGAGCAGTACTTC. The encoded protein is CASSLHPVGYEQYF.

The chain has TRBV27 and TRBJ1-5; D call uncertain. CDR1 is MNHEY and CDR2 is SMNVEV in the germline V gene (reference sequence). V dropped 2 bases and J dropped 2 bases, with 10 bases sitting between them. The CDR3 contains 15 residues. The CDR3 sequence: CASSLGRLGNQPQHF. In nucleotides, the CDR3 is TGTGCCAGCAGTTTAGGACGCCTCGGCAATCAGCCCCAGCATTTT.

This chain uses TRBV9 with TRBJ1-6, with TRBD1 matching 9 bases. Germline CDR1 SGDLS, CDR2 YYNGEE. This CDR3 contains 16 residues. Trimming removed 0 bases from V and 6 bases from J; junction bases left unmatched: 4. CDR3 DNA: TGTGCCAGCAGCGTAGGGGGACAGGGAAGTAATTCACCCCTCCACTTT. It encodes CASSVGGQGSNSPLHF.

The chain joins TRBV6-6 to TRBJ2-7, with 9 bases aligning to TRBD1. Unmatched junction bases numbered 5, after V lost 4 bases and J lost 4 bases. Germline CDR1 is MNHNY and CDR2 is SVGAGI (reference sequence). The CDR3 spans 14 residues. The CDR3 sequence: CASSSMTGGYEQYF. As DNA, the CDR3 is TGTGCCAGCAGTTCCATGACAGGGGGATACGAGCAGTACTTC.

This clonotype has a single count. In DNA form, the CDR3 reads TGTGCCAGTAGTATGGGCCGGTCTATGGAGCCCCAGCATTTT. This gives the protein CASSMGRSMEPQHF. This rearrangement joins TRBV19 to TRBJ1-5; D is unresolved. Germline V lookup: CDR1 LNHDA, CDR2 SQIVND (reference sequence). Trimming left V 3 bases short and J 8 bases short, with 14 bases between. The CDR3 is made up of 14 amino acids. The entire variable domain, with the rest obtained from reference TRBV19 and TRBJ1-5, is as follows: DGGITQSPKYLFRKEGQNVTLSCEQNLNHDAMYWYRQDPGQGLRLIYYSQIVNDFQKGDIAEGYSVSREKKESFPLTVTSAQKNPTAFYLCASSMGRSMEPQHFGDGTRLSIL.

This clonotype was observed once. V usage is TRBV6-6 and J usage is TRBJ1-2; D is perhaps TRBD1 (5 bases). V was cut by 0 bases and J by 8 bases, with 16 bases left in between. The germline V gene has CDR1 MNHNY and CDR2 SVGAGI (reference sequence). The CDR3 has 15 amino acids. The CDR3 region is CASSYSGLGFDGYTF. CDR3 sequence (DNA): TGTGCCAGCAGTTACTCGGGACTGGGGTTTGACGGCTACACCTTC.

V and J are TRBV20-1 and TRBJ2-3, with D unresolved. Trimming shortened V by 4 bases and J by 4 bases, and 18 bases separated the two germline ends. This CDR3 region has 15 residues. Germline V gives CDR1 DFQATT, CDR2 SNEGSKA (reference sequence). The CDR3: CSAIRGSQRADTQYF. CDR3 sequence (DNA): TGCAGTGCTATACGAGGCTCACAAAGGGCAGATACGCAGTATTTT.